This TCR beta chain derives from a study of sequential checkpoint blockade in melanoma. At the level of the study: Each arm's sequence ended with maintenance nivolumab.

V lost 2 bases and J lost 4, with 12 bases in between. Germline V gene lookup returns CDR1 GTSNPN and CDR2 SVGIG (reference sequence). This CDR3 is built from 13 residues. Treatment here: randomized to nivolumab then ipilimumab (arm A) or the reverse (arm B). Method: immunoSEQ multiplex PCR; TCRdb's copy keeps in-frame clones and lacks some. The sample has under 20,000 clones, around 75% seen once. This rearrangement joins TRBV30 to TRBJ2-7, with D tentatively TRBD2 (6 bases). The specimen comprised CD8+ T cells sorted from blood (inferred from file names), sampled from a patient given nivolumab and ipilimumab in sequence. The sequence was obtained from a human donor with melanoma. CDR3 in amino acids: CAWSFGSGYEQYF. CDR3 in DNA: TGTGCCTGGAGTTTCGGGAGCGGGTACGAGCAGTACTTC.